This T cell receptor beta chain was identified in a study of cytomegalovirus exposure and HLA in healthy donors. This CDR3 contains 15 residues. The J segment lost 7 bases and the V segment lost 3 bases, leaving 10 bases of the junction unmatched. CDR1 SGDLS and CDR2 YYNGEE come from the germline V gene. The PCR had 60 Vbeta and 13 Jbeta primers. Clones were sequenced by immunoSEQ multiplex PCR, and TCRdb holds only the in-frame ones, with some missing. The sample carries fewer than 95,000 clones, around three fifths recorded once. The study's findings and limits: Analysis performed later found more than 15,000 TCR beta sequences associated with HLA alleles at 0.05 false discovery rate. Common viral pathogens (according to a later analysis) appeared linked to several of the most significant clusters. Analysis was carried out at a later point, and it linked a missense DCLRE1C variant to TCR beta V- and J-gene trimming. What a later analysis reportedly showed was that an Asian-associated ancestry cluster had fewer N-insertions than the approximately 700-donor mean.

Comments on this clone: Its cognate antigen is unknown.

The chain couples TRBV9 to TRBJ2-1, with 7 bases matching TRBD2. The sequence was collected from a woman in her fifties or sixties in good health and CMV-seropositive. Sequencing was carried out using PBMCs. In nucleotides, the CDR3 is TGTGCCAGCAGCGCTTCGGGAGCGGGGAGAAATGAGCAGTTCTTC. It is translated as CASSASGAGRNEQFF.